The clone carrying this T cell receptor beta chain was recorded at least ten times. The antigen remains undetermined. The data belong to a study of response to subunit inactivated influenza vaccine. Broader study findings: Authors suggested each seasonal flu vaccination may recruit only limited numbers of new T cells.

MiXCR was run by TCRdb on the RT-PCR reads, yielding one entry per CDR3 protein. Among under 200,000 distinct CDR3 sequences listed, about 10% were seen once. Germline V lookup: CDR1 DFQATT, CDR2 SNEGSKA (reference sequence). This CDR3 region has 15 residues. Trimming pared 7 bases from V and 0 bases from J, leaving 16 bases between. The starting material was CD8+ T cells sorted from PBMCs, obtained about 23 months after vaccination. V gene TRBV20-1 combines with J gene TRBJ2-1; the D is unclear. This TCR derives from a man between 50 and 69 years old who received an inactivated influenza vaccine. The CDR3 is CSVSPDPSSYNEQFF. CDR3 in DNA: TGCAGTGTTTCGCCAGATCCTAGCTCCTACAATGAGCAGTTCTTC.